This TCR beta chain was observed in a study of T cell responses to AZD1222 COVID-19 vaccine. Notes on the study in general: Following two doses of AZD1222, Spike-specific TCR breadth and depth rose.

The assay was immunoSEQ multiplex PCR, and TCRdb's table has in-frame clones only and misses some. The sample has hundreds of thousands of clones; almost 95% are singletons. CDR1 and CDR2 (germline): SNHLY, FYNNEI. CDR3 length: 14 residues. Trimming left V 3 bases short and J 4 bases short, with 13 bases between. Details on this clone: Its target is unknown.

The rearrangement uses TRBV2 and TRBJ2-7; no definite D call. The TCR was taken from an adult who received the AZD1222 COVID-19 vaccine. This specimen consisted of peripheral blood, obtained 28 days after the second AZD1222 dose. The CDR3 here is CASSDSLVSYEQYF. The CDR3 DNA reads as TGTGCCAGCAGTGATAGCCTAGTTTCGTACGAGCAGTACTTC.